This T cell receptor (beta chain) stems from a study of cytomegalovirus exposure and HLA in healthy donors. Remarks on this clone: Antigen specificity is unknown.

Study results and limitations: For most TCR sequences rarity was the rule, although some public TCRs occurred in many donors. Researchers catalogued approximately 170 TCR beta chains as cytomegalovirus-associated. High sensitivity and specificity were reportedly achieved when the classifier diagnosed cytomegalovirus status. Under in vitro conditions, three CMV-associated chains were confirmed as specific for CMV antigens.

Libraries were prepared by immunoSEQ multiplex PCR; TCRdb keeps only in-frame clonotypes and omits some of them. The profile covers some 330,000 clones, with roughly 89% appearing a single time and more than 0.8% taken by the ten largest. Looked up from germline, CDR1 is SQVTM and CDR2 is ANQGSEA. Trimming cost V 4 bases and J 0 bases, with 6 bases left between them. This CDR3 comprises 13 residues. This chain joins TRBV29-1 and TRBJ2-2; D may be TRBD1 (5 bases). Sequences were obtained from PBMCs. The TCR comes from a woman aged 18-29 years in good health and CMV-seronegative. CDR3 nucleotide sequence: TGCAGCGTTGGACAGTCGAACACCGGGGAGCTGTTTTTT. As protein: CSVGQSNTGELFF.